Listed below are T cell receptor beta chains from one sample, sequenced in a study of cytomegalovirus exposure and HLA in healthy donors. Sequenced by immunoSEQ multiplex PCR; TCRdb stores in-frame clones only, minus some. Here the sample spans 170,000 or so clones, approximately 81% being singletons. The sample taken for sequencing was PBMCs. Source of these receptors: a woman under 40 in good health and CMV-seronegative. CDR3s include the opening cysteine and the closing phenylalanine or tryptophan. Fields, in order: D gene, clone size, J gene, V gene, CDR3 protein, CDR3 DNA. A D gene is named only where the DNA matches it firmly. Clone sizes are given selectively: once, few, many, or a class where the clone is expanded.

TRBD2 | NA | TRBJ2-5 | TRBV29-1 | CSGGTSGGHGETQYF | TGCAGCGGGGGGACTAGCGGGGGCCACGGAGAGACCCAGTACTTC
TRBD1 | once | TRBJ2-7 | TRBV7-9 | CASSLKADRGWESYEQYF | TGTGCCAGCAGCTTAAAGGCGGACAGGGGATGGGAATCCTACGAGCAGTACTTC
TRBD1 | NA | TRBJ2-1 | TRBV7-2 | CASSLVMGQGGNEQFF | TGTGCCAGCAGTTTGGTTATGGGACAGGGAGGGAATGAGCAGTTCTTC
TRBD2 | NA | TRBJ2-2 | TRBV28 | CASSRTSGRSGELFF | TGTGCCAGCAGTAGGACTAGCGGGAGGTCCGGGGAGCTGTTTTTT
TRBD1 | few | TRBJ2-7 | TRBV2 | CASSELDRGSSYEQYF | TGTGCCAGCAGTGAGTTGGACAGGGGGTCTTCCTACGAGCAGTACTTC
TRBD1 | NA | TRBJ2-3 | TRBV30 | CAWKGATDTQYF | TGTGCCTGGAAGGGGGCAACAGATACGCAGTATTTT
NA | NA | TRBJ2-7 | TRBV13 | CASSLNSNYEQYF | TGTGCCAGCAGCTTAAACAGTAACTACGAGCAGTACTTC
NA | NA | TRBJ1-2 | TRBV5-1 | CASSLDAGEGGYTF | TGCGCCAGCAGCTTGGATGCAGGAGAGGGTGGCTACACCTTC
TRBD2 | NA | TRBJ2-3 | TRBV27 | CASSPHGLAGTDTQYF | TGTGCCAGCAGTCCCCATGGGCTAGCGGGGACAGATACGCAGTATTTT
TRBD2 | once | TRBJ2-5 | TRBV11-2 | CASSREVAGGWETQYF | TGTGCCAGCAGCCGAGAAGTTGCGGGGGGTTGGGAGACCCAGTACTTC
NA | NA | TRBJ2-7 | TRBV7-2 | CASSLAITAGEQYF | TGTGCCAGCAGCTTAGCCATCACTGCGGGGGAGCAGTACTTC
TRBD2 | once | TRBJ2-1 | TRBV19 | CASSPLLAGGIEQFF | TGTGCCAGTAGTCCCCTACTAGCGGGAGGGATTGAGCAGTTCTTC
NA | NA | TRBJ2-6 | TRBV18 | CASSLDSYSGANGLTF | TGTGCCAGCTCACTTGATTCCTACTCTGGGGCCAACGGCCTGACTTTC
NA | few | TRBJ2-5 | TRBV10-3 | CAILDPGVSETQYF | TGTGCCATCTTGGACCCGGGAGTTTCGGAGACCCAGTACTTC
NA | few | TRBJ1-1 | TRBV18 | CASSPSRVDTEAFF | TGTGCCAGCTCACCCTCTCGGGTCGACACTGAAGCTTTCTTT
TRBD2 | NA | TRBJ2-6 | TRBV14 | CASSLPGTSGTGANVLTF | TGTGCCAGCAGCCTCCCGGGGACTAGCGGGACTGGGGCCAACGTCCTGACTTTC
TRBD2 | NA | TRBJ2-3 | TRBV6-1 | CASSEWTSGKDTQYF | TGTGCCAGCAGTGAATGGACTAGCGGGAAAGATACGCAGTATTTT
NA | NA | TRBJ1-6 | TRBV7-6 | CASSLFSGPVVSPLHF | TGTGCCAGCAGCTTATTCTCAGGCCCCGTGGTTTCACCCCTCCACTTT
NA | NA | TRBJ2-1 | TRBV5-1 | CASSFAQYNEQFF | TGCGCCAGCAGTTTTGCCCAGTACAATGAGCAGTTCTTC
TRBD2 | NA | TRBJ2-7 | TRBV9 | CASSVGVGGASYEQYF | TGTGCCAGCAGCGTAGGGGTCGGGGGGGCATCCTACGAGCAGTACTTC
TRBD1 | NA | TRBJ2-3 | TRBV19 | CASRDRATDTQYF | TGTGCCAGTCGGGACAGGGCCACAGATACGCAGTATTTT
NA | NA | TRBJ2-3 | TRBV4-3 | CASSQERQGGDTQYF | TGCGCCAGCAGCCAAGAGAGGCAGGGGGGAGATACGCAGTATTTT
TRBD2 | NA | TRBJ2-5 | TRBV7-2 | CASSLGVGREQETQYF | TGTGCCAGCAGCTTAGGAGTAGGGCGGGAGCAAGAGACCCAGTACTTC
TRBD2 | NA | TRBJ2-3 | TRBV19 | CASSIGLAGGPYDTQYF | TGTGCCAGTAGTATCGGTTTAGCGGGAGGGCCGTATGATACGCAGTATTTT
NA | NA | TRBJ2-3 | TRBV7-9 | CASSLVLGDTQYF | TGTGCCAGCAGCTTAGTATTGGGCGATACGCAGTATTTT
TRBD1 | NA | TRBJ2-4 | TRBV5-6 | CASSRATSDRGKNIQYF | TGTGCCAGCAGCCGGGCCACCTCCGACAGGGGGAAAAACATTCAGTACTTC
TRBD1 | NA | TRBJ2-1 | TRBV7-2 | CASSLGGTGVREQFF | TGTGCCAGCAGCTTAGGCGGGACAGGGGTCCGTGAGCAGTTCTTC
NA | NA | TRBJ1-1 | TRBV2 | CASRGDGGGTEAFF | TGTGCCAGCCGGGGTGACGGGGGAGGCACTGAAGCTTTCTTT
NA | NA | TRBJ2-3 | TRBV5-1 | CASSVERQITDTQYF | TGCGCCAGCAGTGTCGAGCGGCAGATCACAGATACGCAGTATTTT
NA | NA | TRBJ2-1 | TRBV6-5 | CASSYGQGSEQFF | TGTGCCAGCAGTTACGGGCAGGGCTCTGAGCAGTTCTTC
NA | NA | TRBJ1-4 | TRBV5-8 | CASSYLDFGLFF | TGTGCCAGCAGCTACCTAGACTTCGGACTGTTTTTT
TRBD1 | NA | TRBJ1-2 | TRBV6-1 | CASSSGTGKGYTF | TGTGCCAGCAGCTCCGGGACAGGGAAGGGCTACACCTTC
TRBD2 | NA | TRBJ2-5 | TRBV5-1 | CASSLVLAGRKETQYF | TGCGCCAGCAGCTTGGTACTAGCGGGGAGGAAAGAGACCCAGTACTTC
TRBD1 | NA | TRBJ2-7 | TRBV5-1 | CASSLAGGGGLNYEQYF | TGCGCCAGCAGCTTGGCAGGGGGCGGCGGTCTTAACTACGAGCAGTACTTC
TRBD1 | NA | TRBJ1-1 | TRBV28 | CASMSTGVNRNTEAFF | TGTGCCAGCATGTCTACAGGGGTCAATAGGAACACTGAAGCTTTCTTT
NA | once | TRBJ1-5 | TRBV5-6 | CASSLDSSNQPQHF | TGTGCCAGCAGCTTGGACAGTAGCAATCAGCCCCAGCATTTT
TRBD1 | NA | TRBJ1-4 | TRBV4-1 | CASSQDQGASEKLFF | TGCGCCAGCAGCCAAGATCAGGGGGCAAGTGAAAAACTGTTTTTT
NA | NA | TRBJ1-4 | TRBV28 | CASSRLGRAEEKLFF | TGTGCCAGCTCGAGGCTGGGGAGGGCAGAGGAAAAACTGTTTTTT
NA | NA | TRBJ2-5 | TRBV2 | CASRQIGKTQYF | TGTGCCAGCCGTCAGATCGGGAAGACCCAGTACTTC
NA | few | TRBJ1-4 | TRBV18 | CASSVGDNEKLFF | TGTGCCAGCTCAGTTGGAGATAATGAAAAACTGTTTTTT